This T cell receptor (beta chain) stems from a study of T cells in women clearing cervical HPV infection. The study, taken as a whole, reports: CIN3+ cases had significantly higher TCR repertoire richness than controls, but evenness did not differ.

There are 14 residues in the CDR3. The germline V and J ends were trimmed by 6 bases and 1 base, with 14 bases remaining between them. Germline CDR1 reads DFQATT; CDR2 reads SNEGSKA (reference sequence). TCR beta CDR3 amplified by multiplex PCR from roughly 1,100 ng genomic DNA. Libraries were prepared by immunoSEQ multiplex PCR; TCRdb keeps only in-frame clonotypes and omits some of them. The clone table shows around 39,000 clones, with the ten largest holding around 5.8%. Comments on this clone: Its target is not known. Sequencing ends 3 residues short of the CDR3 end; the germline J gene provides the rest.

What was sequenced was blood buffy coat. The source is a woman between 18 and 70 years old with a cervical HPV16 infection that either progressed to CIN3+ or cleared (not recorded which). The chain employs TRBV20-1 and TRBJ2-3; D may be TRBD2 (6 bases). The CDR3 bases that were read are TGCAGTGCCCCCTATGGAGGGGGCACAGATACG. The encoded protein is CSAPYGGGTDT. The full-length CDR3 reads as CSAPYGGGTDTQYF.